Listed here is a single TCR beta chain. Its antigen is still unknown. This specimen comes from a study of vaccination effects on CD4 cells after COVID-19. In the study overall: Viral peptide pool expansion of antigen-specific CD4+ T cells preceded sequencing in the ViraFEST assay. They grew approximately 2.1 million PBMC in each well, adding approximately 10 IU/ml IL-2 and 10 ug/ml peptides. Notes on the study in general: The study dataset contains few convalescent patients and includes no early post-infection timepoints.

Per the germline V gene, CDR1 is SGHTA and CDR2 is FQGNSA. CDR3 length: 14 residues. With 3 bases removed from V and 3 bases from J, the gap between germline ends came to 9 bases. The data were produced by immunoSEQ multiplex PCR, yet TCRdb's version contains in-frame clones alone and is incomplete. In the table there are more than 30,000 clones, 65% to 75% of which are singletons. Culture proceeded for more than nine days, and CD4+ T cells were then isolated. Each vaccine recipient was nucleocapsid antibody negative and had no prior SARS-CoV-2 infection. This rearrangement joins TRBV7-2 to TRBJ1-5; possible D gene TRBD1, 5 bases. Material: CD4+ T cells from PBMCs cultured without peptide, obtained before COVID-19 vaccination. The TCR comes from a human donor who received a COVID-19 vaccine. CDR3 sequence (DNA): TGTGCCAGCAGCTTTAAAGGGGACAATCAGCCCCAGCATTTT. It specifies CASSFKGDNQPQHF.